The 17 T cell receptor beta chains below all came from one sample that was sequenced in a study of T cell repertoires in cytomegalovirus infection. A single record per CDR3 protein comes from TCRdb applying MiXCR to the reads. Of a few hundred thousand distinct CDR3 sequences listed, under 45% were seen once; the top ten hold roughly 50%. No antigens are known for them. Specimen: cultured PBMCs, collected from culture after CMV antigen stimulation. Receptors originate from a human donor in good health (CMV status not recorded). Some clones in this sample may be carry-over from other donors' samples.

The rearrangement joins TRBV12-3 or TRBV12-4 to TRBJ2-1; no definite D call. V lost 5 bases and J 10 bases, leaving 21 bases between the germline ends. The CDR3 is 15 residues long. In nucleotides, the CDR3 is TGTGCCAGCAGTCCTACTCTTGGATTGGTTGTCGAGCAGTTCTTC. Its translation is CASSPTLGLVVEQFF.

The rearrangement uses TRBV19 and TRBJ1-5; D is uncertain. V gave up 1 base and J gave up 2 bases, with 12 bases separating them. Germline lookup yields CDR1 LNHDA and CDR2 SQIVND (reference sequence). This CDR3 has 16 residues. The CDR3 DNA reads TGTGCCAGTAGTATAGTGGATCCCACCGGCAATCAGCCCCAGCATTTT. It codes for CASSIVDPTGNQPQHF.

Ten or more counts support this clonotype. The chain joins TRBV7-2 to TRBJ2-1; tentatively, D is TRBD2 (5 bases). The CDR3 loop spans 16 amino acids. CDR1 SGHTA and CDR2 FQGNSA come from the germline V gene. V lost 4 bases, J lost 2 bases, and 15 bases lay in between. This CDR3 reads CASSCYSERAYNEQFF. CDR3 DNA: TGTGCCAGCAGCTGCTACTCGGAGAGGGCCTACAATGAGCAGTTCTTC. Full variable domain (remainder filled in from reference TRBV7-2 and TRBJ2-1): GAGVSQSPSNKVTEKGKDVELRCDPISGHTALYWYRQSLGQGLEFLIYFQGNSAPDKSGLPSDRFSAERTGGSVSTLTIQRTQQEDSAVYLCASSCYSERAYNEQFFGPGTRLTVL.

CDR3 residues: CASSFRQGDEKLFF. The CDR3 DNA sequence: TGTGCCAGCAGTTTTAGGCAGGGGGATGAAAAACTGTTTTTT. V usage is TRBV12-3 or TRBV12-4 and J usage is TRBJ1-4; 7 bases align to TRBD1. This CDR3 comprises 14 residues. The trim removed 3 bases at V and 6 bases at J, leaving 4 bases unmatched.

The chain combines TRBV20-1 with TRBJ1-3; possibly TRBD1 for D (6 bases). The germline gives CDR1 DFQATT, CDR2 SNEGSKA (reference sequence). This CDR3 contains 15 residues. V was shortened by 2 bases and J by 0 bases, with 11 bases between the two germline ends. The CDR3 sequence: CSARLRGGSGNTIYF. The CDR3 DNA sequence: TGCAGTGCTAGACTGAGGGGGGGCTCTGGAAACACCATATATTTT.

As DNA, the CDR3 is TGTGCCAGCGGGGCTGCGGGGGAGGCCTACAATGAGCAGTTCTTC. Protein: CASGAAGEAYNEQFF. This chain connects TRBV7-9 to TRBJ2-1; 7 bases line up with TRBD2. The CDR3 spans 15 residues. With 8 bases clipped from V and 2 bases from J, the junction kept 9 bases outside the gene matches. Looked up from germline, CDR1 is SEHNR and CDR2 is FQNEAQ (reference sequence).

This chain connects TRBV7-2 to TRBJ2-5; TRBD1 agrees at 8 bases. V lost 4 bases to trimming and J lost 1 base; unmatched junction nucleotides: 5. The germline V gene encodes CDR1 SGHTA and CDR2 FQGNSA. The CDR3 totals 15 residues. CDR3 nucleotides: TGTGCCAGCAGCTCCTGTCAGGGGGCCCAAGAGACCCAGTACTTC. Translating gives CASSSCQGAQETQYF.

V gene TRBV6-5 combines with J gene TRBJ2-7; 8 bases are shared with TRBD2. V trimming: 7 bases; J trimming: 2 bases; junction bases outside the gene matches: 4. Germline-derived CDR1 and CDR2 are MNHEY and SVGAGI. The CDR3 is 13 residues long. The CDR3 region is CASTKREPYEQYF. Written as DNA, the CDR3 is TGTGCCAGCACAAAGCGGGAGCCCTACGAGCAGTACTTC.

This clonotype was recorded at least ten times. The chain joins TRBV7-2 to TRBJ1-2, with 11 nucleotides matching TRBD1. The V gene's germline CDR1 is SGHTA and CDR2 FQGNSA. The CDR3 contains 16 residues. Trimming at V came to 2 bases and at J to 4 bases, leaving 6 bases not matched to a gene. The CDR3 DNA reads as TGTGCCAGCAGCTTACGTCCCGGGACAGGGGGCTATGGCTACACCTTC. As protein: CASSLRPGTGGYGYTF.

This clonotype was seen only a few times. This chain uses TRBV12-3 or TRBV12-4 with TRBJ2-3; TRBD1 might be the D (6 bases). CDR3 size: 15 residues. V shed 2 bases and J shed 4 bases, with 13 bases lying between them. The CDR3 DNA reads TGTGCCAGCAGTTTAACCCCGAGGGGGTCAGATACGCAGTATTTT. Its protein product is CASSLTPRGSDTQYF.

The rearrangement uses TRBV6-2 or TRBV6-3 and TRBJ2-7; D not certain. Germline V gives CDR1 MNHEY, CDR2 SVGEGT. The CDR3 has 14 residues. Trimming shortened V by 0 bases and J by 0 bases, and 6 bases separated the two germline ends. CDR3 region: CASSYSTASYEQYF. The CDR3 nucleotides read TGTGCCAGCAGTTACTCTACGGCCTCCTACGAGCAGTACTTC.

This clonotype came up a few times. V usage is TRBV19 and J usage is TRBJ1-5, with a weak D call TRBD1 (6 bases). The germline V and J ends were trimmed by 4 bases and 0 bases, with 16 bases remaining between them. The germline CDR1 and CDR2 sequences are LNHDA and SQIVND (reference sequence). This CDR3 is built from 17 residues. Here the CDR3 reads CASSTAPGTHSNQPQHF. The CDR3 nucleotides are TGTGCCAGTAGTACTGCCCCCGGGACACATAGCAATCAGCCCCAGCATTTT.

This clonotype was counted between two and nine times. This sequence joins TRBV4-2 and TRBJ2-5; D remains ambiguous. Germline loops: CDR1 LGHNA, CDR2 YNFKEQ. The CDR3 sequence is 21 residues long. Trimming stripped 0 bases from V and 2 bases from J, with 28 bases between. CDR3 sequence (DNA): TGTGCCAGCAGCCAAGATGGTCTAGGACGGCTTCAAGGCATAGGACAAGAGACCCAGTACTTC. Translation: CASSQDGLGRLQGIGQETQYF.

In its sample, this clonotype was seen many times. The CDR3 sequence is CASSLGQASSVKLFF. The CDR3 nucleotides read TGTGCCAGCAGCCTAGGGCAGGCCAGTAGTGTAAAACTGTTTTTT. The rearrangement uses TRBV7-2 and TRBJ1-4; D remains ambiguous. Deletions cut 5 bases from V and 10 bases from J, with 20 bases between. There are 15 residues in the CDR3. The V gene's germline CDR1 is SGHTA and CDR2 FQGNSA. Drawing the rest from reference TRBV7-2 and TRBJ1-4, the complete variable domain is GAGVSQSPSNKVTEKGKDVELRCDPISGHTALYWYRQSLGQGLEFLIYFQGNSAPDKSGLPSDRFSAERTGGSVSTLTIQRTQQEDSAVYLCASSLGQASSVKLFFGSGTQLSVL.

This clonotype has only a few counts. The chain links TRBV6-1 to TRBJ1-3; D is unresolved. The CDR3 consists of 13 residues. From germline, CDR1 is MNHNS and CDR2 SASEGT. Trimming took 5 bases from V and 8 from J, leaving 13 bases between them. CDR3 nucleotides: TGTGCCAGCAGTTTCCGGACGGGAGACACCATATATTTT. Translating gives CASSFRTGDTIYF.

V usage is TRBV27 and J usage is TRBJ2-6; D is unresolved. CDR3 length equals 13 residues. Germline CDR1 reads MNHEY; CDR2 reads SMNVEV (reference sequence). V dropped 10 bases and J dropped 2 bases, with 9 bases sitting between them. Written as DNA, the CDR3 is TGTGCCACCGCGCGACCTGGGGCCAACGTCCTGACTTTC. Encoded protein: CATARPGANVLTF.

V usage is TRBV6-2 or TRBV6-3 and J usage is TRBJ2-7, with TRBD2 matching 9 bases. There are 17 residues in the CDR3. Germline CDR1 is MNHEY and CDR2 is SVGEGT. The V gene end was trimmed by 5 bases and the J gene end by 2 bases; junction bases not matched to a gene: 13. DNA of the CDR3: TGTGCCAGCAGTCTACTAGCGGGCGAATATGCTGCCTACGAGCAGTACTTC. Protein sequence: CASSLLAGEYAAYEQYF.